A single T cell receptor (beta chain) is shown here with its context. This sample was included in a study of blood T cell repertoires in COVID-19. Study at large: Collection of acute and convalescent COVID-19 samples took place in the United States, Italy and Spain. From T cells, B-cell-depleted T cells, or PBMCs came the material, which was cDNA or gDNA.

Germline V gene data show CDR1 as LGHNA and CDR2 as YSLEER. Trimming at V came to 4 bases and at J to 3 bases, leaving 4 bases not matched to a gene. The CDR3 length is 15 residues. Seattle enrolled patients during active infection and tracked them longitudinally. Original handling: Reference gene primer amplification yielded estimated nucleated cell counts. Produced via immunoSEQ multiplex PCR; TCRdb's table is partial and in-frame only. That table is the source of V, J and clone size, and D and trimming were worked out from the DNA. The table has 150,000 or so clones, approximately 85% seen once. The sequencing input was peripheral blood. The clonotype originates from a woman between 45 and 65 years old with COVID-19, enrolled during active disease. The rearrangement links TRBV4-3 to TRBJ2-7; 12 bases match TRBD2. CDR3 DNA sequence: TGCGCCAGCAGCCCTGGGACTAGCGGGCACTACGAGCAGTACTTC. It yields the protein CASSPGTSGHYEQYF.